This T cell receptor beta chain was captured by sequencing in a study of blood T cell repertoires in COVID-19. Turning to the study itself: Spain, Italy and the United States supplied samples that represented acute and convalescent COVID-19.

After removal of 6 bases from V and 2 bases from J, the junction contained 5 bases not matched to a gene. Germline assignment: CDR1 MDHEN and CDR2 SYDVKM. CDR3 length equals 15 residues. Clones were sequenced by immunoSEQ multiplex PCR, and TCRdb holds only the in-frame ones, with some missing. The sample has 55,000 to 80,000 clones, roughly 80% seen once; the top ten hold around 14%. In Seattle, patients joined the study during active infection and were tracked longitudinally. The TCR comes from a man in his sixties with COVID-19, enrolled during active disease. The sequenced sample consisted of peripheral blood. The chain combines TRBV28 with TRBJ2-2; 8 bases fit TRBD2. In DNA form, the CDR3 reads TGTGCCAGCAGGAGCGGGGGACTAAACACCGGGGAGCTGTTTTTT. Protein: CASRSGGLNTGELFF. The complete variable domain, with remaining parts taken from reference TRBV28 and TRBJ2-2, reads DVKVTQSSRYLVKRTGEKVFLECVQDMDHENMFWYRQDPGLGLRLIYFSYDVKMKEKGDIPEGYSVSREKKERFSLILESASTNQTSMYLCASRSGGLNTGELFFGEGSRLTVL.